This TCR beta chain was identified during a study of molecular identifiers for immune sequencing clone quantification. Study information: Replicate runs used RNA from roughly 21,000 or 96,000 naive CD8 cells, which was split five ways into aliquots, and four of those aliquots were then sequenced. Study-wide results and limits: For effector cells, clones above 20 RNA copies held over 98% of molecules; for naive cells, under 1%.

Each CDR3 protein gets one entry after TCRdb re-called the PCR reads with MiXCR. This table has about 640,000 distinct CDR3 sequences, just under 20% appearing once. Libraries of naive CD8 cells were prepared from around 18,000 to 910,000 sorted cells using 10%, 30% or 50% RNA. This clonotype was picked up many times. Its specificity is not known. Germline trimming cut 7 bases from V and 6 bases from J; bases unmatched to any gene: 7. The CDR3 is made up of 14 amino acids. The germline V gene encodes CDR1 LNHDA and CDR2 SQIVND (reference sequence). This sequence originates from a human donor in good health. Some libraries in this study had Jurkat cell RNA spiked in. Source material: naive CD8+ T cells from blood, with Jurkat cell RNA spiked in. Specified subset: FACS-sorted CD8+CD4-CCR7+CD45RA+ naive T cells. The chain carries TRBV19 and TRBJ1-5; 9 bases are shared with TRBD1. The CDR3 loop reads CASNDRGGIQPQHF. The CDR3 DNA is TGTGCCAGTAACGACAGGGGGGGAATTCAGCCCCAGCATTTT.